What follows are 25 T cell receptor beta chains derived from one specimen sequenced in a study of blood T cell repertoires in COVID-19. Sequenced by immunoSEQ multiplex PCR; TCRdb stores in-frame clones only, minus some. Here the sample spans hundreds of thousands of clones, 85% to 90% being singletons. Source material: PBMCs or T cells enriched from blood (not recorded which). The origin of the receptors is a woman between 45 and 65 years old who had recovered from COVID-19.

The chain carries TRBV3-1 (or the pseudogene TRBV3-2) and TRBJ1-1; D is uncertain. This CDR3 contains 17 residues. The V end lost 6 bases, the J end lost 2 bases, and 22 bases lay between the germline ends. Germline CDR1 and CDR2: LGHDT and YNNKEL (reference sequence). CDR3 coding DNA: TGTGCCAGCAGTCCTTTTCGGAGACGACGAGACAACACTGAAGCTTTCTTT. Protein product: CASSPFRRRRDNTEAFF.

The chain couples TRBV2 to TRBJ2-6; D gene unclear. Germline V lookup: CDR1 SNHLY, CDR2 FYNNEI. The CDR3 covers 15 residues. V was trimmed by 7 bases and J by 0 bases, leaving 10 bases between them. The CDR3: CASTLGSSGANVLTF. CDR3 DNA: TGTGCCAGCACTCTGGGCTCCTCTGGGGCCAACGTCCTGACTTTC. Full variable domain (remainder filled in from reference TRBV2 and TRBJ2-6): EPEVTQTPSHQVTQMGQEVILRCVPISNHLYFYWYRQILGQKVEFLVSFYNNEISEKSEIFDDQFSVERPDGSNFTLKIRSTKLEDSAMYFCASTLGSSGANVLTFGAGSRLTVL.

This chain links TRBV3-1 (or the pseudogene TRBV3-2) with TRBJ1-2; no definite D call. CDR1 LGHDT and CDR2 YNNKEL come from the germline V gene (reference sequence). The CDR3 has 15 amino acids. The V and J ends lost 4 bases and 4 bases respectively, with 16 bases between them. The CDR3 here is CASSPTPGFGYGYTF. The CDR3 nucleotides are TGTGCCAGCAGCCCCACCCCGGGGTTCGGCTATGGCTACACCTTC.

The chain has TRBV5-5 and TRBJ1-4; TRBD1 aligns across 10 bases. J lost 5 bases, V lost 1 base, and 14 bases had no gene match. The CDR3 covers 19 residues. Germline CDR1 SGHKS, CDR2 YYEKEE (reference sequence). CDR3 protein: CASSLSGLTGGPINEKLFF. CDR3 coding DNA: TGTGCCAGCAGCTTGAGTGGGCTGACAGGGGGCCCTATCAATGAAAAACTGTTTTTT.

CDR3 in amino acids: CASSQKSGGSTDTQYF. As DNA, the CDR3 is TGTGCCAGCAGCCAAAAGAGCGGGGGGTCTACAGATACGCAGTATTTT. The V call is TRBV3-1 (or the pseudogene TRBV3-2), the J call TRBJ2-3; the match to TRBD2 covers 9 bases. J lost 3 bases, V lost 2 bases, and 6 bases had no gene match. CDR3 length: 16 amino acids. In germline, CDR1 is LGHDT, CDR2 YNNKEL (reference sequence).

The chain carries TRBV6-1 and TRBJ2-1; 10 bases are shared with TRBD2. Germline V gene lookup returns CDR1 MNHNS and CDR2 SASEGT. With 3 bases clipped from V and 6 bases from J, the junction kept 17 bases outside the gene matches. This CDR3 is built from 19 residues. The DNA of the CDR3 is TGTGCCAGCAGTGAGGGGCTTTCGCGGCTAGCGGGGGCGGGCAATGAGCAGTTCTTC. Residues: CASSEGLSRLAGAGNEQFF.

V gene TRBV28 combines with J gene TRBJ1-2; 9 bases map to TRBD1. The V and J ends lost 6 bases and 4 bases, in that order; junction bases with no gene match: 18. The CDR3 has 18 residues. CDR1 is MDHEN and CDR2 is SYDVKM in the germline V gene. CDR3 coding DNA: TGTGCCAGCAGCCCCATACTTGGGACAGGGCCTACCGGCTATGGCTACACCTTC. This sequence encodes CASSPILGTGPTGYGYTF.

The chain uses TRBV7-8 and TRBJ1-6; TRBD1 is a possible D gene (5 bases). CDR1 and CDR2 from the germline V gene are SGHVS and FQNEAQ. V lost 5 bases to trimming and J lost 8 bases, with 19 bases between them. CDR3 length: 16 amino acids. DNA of the CDR3: TGTGCCAGCAGCCAAAGGGGTTCGGTTGTGGATTCACCCCTCCACTTT. Residues: CASSQRGSVVDSPLHF.

There are a few counts of this clone. V is TRBV5-8 and J is TRBJ1-2; no clear D gene. Germline V gene data show CDR1 as SGHTS and CDR2 as YDEGEE. Trimming pared 1 base from V and 4 bases from J, leaving 11 bases between. The CDR3 is 14 amino acids. The CDR3 coding sequence is TGTGCCAGCAGCTTGAGCGAGAGCGCCTATGGCTACACCTTC. It codes for CASSLSESAYGYTF.

The chain combines TRBV7-2 with TRBJ2-1, with TRBD2 identical over 9 bases. This CDR3 region has 13 residues. V shed 1 base and J 11 bases; nucleotides not matched to a gene: 3. In germline, CDR1 is SGHTA, CDR2 FQGNSA. Written as DNA, the CDR3 is TGTGCCAGCAGCTTAGGACTAGCGGAAAAGCAGTTCTTC. The encoded protein is CASSLGLAEKQFF.

V and J are TRBV2 and TRBJ2-2; 8 bases agree with TRBD2. The J segment lost 4 bases and the V segment lost 4 bases, leaving 8 bases of the junction unmatched. Germline V gene lookup returns CDR1 SNHLY and CDR2 FYNNEI. The CDR3 is made up of 16 amino acids. CDR3 sequence (DNA): TGTGCCAGCAGTGTTTTACTAGCGGATCTCACCGGGGAGCTGTTTTTT. Translated: CASSVLLADLTGELFF.

The chain couples TRBV7-9 to TRBJ2-1; D not resolved. The CDR3 is 15 amino acids. CDR1 is SEHNR, CDR2 FQNEAQ, per germline (reference sequence). Between the trimmed V and J ends, which lost 6 bases and 2 bases, there was a span of 14 bases. The CDR3 here is CASSSSVAPYNEQFF. CDR3 nucleotide sequence: TGTGCCAGCAGTAGCAGCGTGGCCCCCTACAATGAGCAGTTCTTC.

The chain uses TRBV5-1 and TRBJ1-1; D is uncertain. Germline CDR1 reads SGHRS; CDR2 reads YFSETQ. The CDR3 has 13 amino acids. Trimming removed 3 bases at V and 0 bases at J, with 6 bases between. The CDR3 loop is CASSSRLNTEAFF. The DNA of the CDR3 is TGCGCCAGCAGCTCGCGGCTGAACACTGAAGCTTTCTTT.

A word on this clone: The same CDR3 can be traced to other DNA sequences in this sample. The chain uses TRBV30 and TRBJ1-2; D gene unclear. The ends were cut back, 0 bases at V and 8 bases at J, with 7 bases in the middle. Germline lookup yields CDR1 GTSNPN and CDR2 SVGIG (reference sequence). This CDR3 contains 11 residues. CDR3 in DNA: TGTGCCTGGAGTGTACTAGGAGGCTACACCTTC. Protein product: CAWSVLGGYTF.

The CDR3 loop reads CASRGGNEQFF. For the CDR3, the DNA is TGTGCCAGCAGGGGGGGCAATGAGCAGTTCTTC. The V and J genes are TRBV7-9 and TRBJ2-1, with a weak D call TRBD2 (6 bases). V lost 6 bases and J lost 6, with 6 bases in between. Germline CDR1 SEHNR, CDR2 FQNEAQ (reference sequence). The CDR3 runs to 11 residues.

The chain uses TRBV7-8 and TRBJ1-6; D possibly corresponds to TRBD1 (6 bases). Germline CDR1 reads SGHVS; CDR2 reads FQNEAQ. This CDR3 is 16 amino acids long. Deletions cut 7 bases from V and 11 bases from J, with 24 bases between. This CDR3 is CASTTKQGTPGPPLHF. DNA for the CDR3: TGTGCCAGCACCACTAAGCAGGGGACCCCGGGGCCACCCCTCCACTTT.

The rearrangement uses TRBV10-3 and TRBJ1-2, with 10 bases lining up with TRBD1. V shed 6 bases, J shed 8 bases, and the junction held 9 bases outside the gene matches. Germline V gene sequence: CDR1 ENHRY, CDR2 SYGVKD. This CDR3 spans 14 amino acids. CDR3 sequence (DNA): TGTGCCATCAGCCTGCCCGGGACAGGGGTAGGCTACACCTTC. Translating it yields CAISLPGTGVGYTF.

Here the CDR3 reads CASSLEGATNEKLFF. In nucleotides, the CDR3 is TGTGCCAGCAGCTTAGAGGGGGCAACTAATGAAAAACTGTTTTTT. The chain carries TRBV7-9 and TRBJ1-4, with D tentatively TRBD1 (6 bases). The CDR3 is made up of 15 amino acids. Germline values: CDR1 SEHNR, CDR2 FQNEAQ (reference sequence). Trimming left V 1 base short and J 0 bases short, with 6 bases between.

The gene calls are TRBV27 and TRBJ1-6, with 8 positions matching TRBD1. Trimming removed 8 bases from V and 5 bases from J; junction bases left unmatched: 5. This CDR3 has 14 amino acids. Per the germline V gene, CDR1 is MNHEY and CDR2 is SMNVEV (reference sequence). In DNA form, the CDR3 reads TGTGCCAGCGGGAAGACAGGGGATAATTCACCCCTCCACTTT. It yields the protein CASGKTGDNSPLHF.

The J gene is TRBJ2-2, the V gene TRBV30; 14 bases are shared with TRBD2. The germline V gene encodes CDR1 GTSNPN and CDR2 SVGIG (reference sequence). Losses at the gene ends were 3 bases for V and 7 bases for J; bases not matched to a gene: 10. This CDR3 contains 17 residues. The CDR3 coding sequence is TGTGCCTGGAGGATAGGACTAGCGGGGGGCTGGGGCGGGGAGCTGTTTTTT. This encodes CAWRIGLAGGWGGELFF.

The V and J genes are TRBV19 and TRBJ1-2; no definite D call. Per the germline V gene, CDR1 is LNHDA and CDR2 is SQIVND (reference sequence). Trimming took 0 bases from V and 2 from J, leaving 10 bases between them. The CDR3 runs to 15 residues. CDR3 in DNA: TGTGCCAGTAGTATAGAGAAAACAGACAACTATGGCTACACCTTC. It encodes CASSIEKTDNYGYTF.

This clone was counted once. This chain uses TRBV10-3 with TRBJ1-2; weak D call: TRBD1 (6 bases). The CDR3 extends over 13 amino acids. CDR1 is ENHRY, CDR2 SYGVKD, per germline. V lost 2 bases, J lost 2 bases, and 6 bases lay in between. The DNA of the CDR3 is TGTGCCATCAGTGAGCAGGGGAACTATGGCTACACCTTC. It yields the protein CAISEQGNYGYTF.

V usage is TRBV5-1 and J usage is TRBJ2-3; 10 nucleotides align to TRBD2. CDR3 length: 18 residues. The germline CDR1 and CDR2 sequences are SGHRS and YFSETQ. Trimming at V came to 0 bases and at J to 0 bases, leaving 7 bases not matched to a gene. The CDR3 DNA is TGCGCCAGCAGCTTGGGGACTAGCGGTCGAGCTAGCACAGATACGCAGTATTTT. Translated, it gives CASSLGTSGRASTDTQYF.

The chain joins TRBV19 to TRBJ1-1; 7 nucleotides agree with TRBD1. CDR1 LNHDA and CDR2 SQIVND come from the germline V gene (reference sequence). V lost 2 bases, J lost 3 bases, and 3 bases stayed unmatched. This CDR3 has 14 residues. CDR3 DNA: TGTGCCAGTAGTATACAGGGACAGCACACTGAAGCTTTCTTT. It encodes CASSIQGQHTEAFF.

The chain carries TRBV23-1 and TRBJ1-6; D gene ambiguous. TRBV23-1 is labeled an ORF, and its function is uncertain. The V end was cut by 1 base, the J end by 6 bases, with 7 bases between. The CDR3 loop spans 14 amino acids. CDR3 sequence (DNA): TGCGCCAGCAGTCAATGGAGATCTAATTCACCCCTCCACTTT. It codes for CASSQWRSNSPLHF.